The sequence of this T cell receptor beta chain was determined in a study of human T cells and chemical hapten exposure. Time point defined: patch test 2, 6 weeks after DPC sensitization. Treatment indicated: therapeutic diphenylcyclopropenone sensitization with weekly scalp DPC. The V segment lost 0 bases and the J segment 5 bases; nucleotides outside the gene matches: 6. Per the germline V gene, CDR1 is SGDLS and CDR2 is YYNGEE. The CDR3 is made up of 15 amino acids. This clonotype was detected only a few times. TCRdb reanalysed the RACE reads using MiXCR and keeps one entry per CDR3 protein. The table records some 80,000 distinct CDR3 sequences, 11% of them present only once.

Here the sequenced sample was whole blood, taken in connection with sensitization to the hapten diphenylcyclopropenone (DPC). The chain links TRBV9 to TRBJ1-2, with 8 bases fitting TRBD1. The receptor was isolated from a man aged 18 to 29 with alopecia areata. Some clones in this sample may be carry-over from other donors' samples. This CDR3 reads CASSVVRGRGYGYTF. CDR3 nucleotides: TGTGCCAGCAGCGTAGTCAGGGGGCGAGGATATGGCTACACCTTC.